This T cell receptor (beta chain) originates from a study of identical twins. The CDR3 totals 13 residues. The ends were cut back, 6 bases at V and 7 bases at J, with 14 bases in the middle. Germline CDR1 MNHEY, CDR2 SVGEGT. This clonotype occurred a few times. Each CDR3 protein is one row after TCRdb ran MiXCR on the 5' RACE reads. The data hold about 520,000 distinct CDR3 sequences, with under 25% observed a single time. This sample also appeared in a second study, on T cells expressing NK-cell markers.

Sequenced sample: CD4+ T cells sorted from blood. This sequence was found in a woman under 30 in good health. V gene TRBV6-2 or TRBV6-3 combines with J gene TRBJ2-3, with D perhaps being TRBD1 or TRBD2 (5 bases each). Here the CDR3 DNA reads TGTGCCAGCAGCCACGGGGACGCCTATACGCAGTATTTT. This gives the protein CASSHGDAYTQYF.